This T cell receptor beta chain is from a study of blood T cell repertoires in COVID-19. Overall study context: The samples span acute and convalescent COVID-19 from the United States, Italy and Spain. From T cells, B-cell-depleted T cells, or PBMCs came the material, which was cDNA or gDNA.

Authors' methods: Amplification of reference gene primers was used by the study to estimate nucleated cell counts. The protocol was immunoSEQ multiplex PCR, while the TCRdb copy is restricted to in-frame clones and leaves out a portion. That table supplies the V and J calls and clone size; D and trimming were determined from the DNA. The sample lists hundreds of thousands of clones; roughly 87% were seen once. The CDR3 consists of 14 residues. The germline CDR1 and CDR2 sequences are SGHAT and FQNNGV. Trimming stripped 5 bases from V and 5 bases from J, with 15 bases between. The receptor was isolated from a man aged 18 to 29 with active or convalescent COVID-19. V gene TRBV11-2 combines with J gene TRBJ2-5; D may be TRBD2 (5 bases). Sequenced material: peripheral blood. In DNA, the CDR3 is TGTGCCAGCAGCCTTGCCGGGAACGTCGAGACCCAGTACTTC. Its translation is CASSLAGNVETQYF.